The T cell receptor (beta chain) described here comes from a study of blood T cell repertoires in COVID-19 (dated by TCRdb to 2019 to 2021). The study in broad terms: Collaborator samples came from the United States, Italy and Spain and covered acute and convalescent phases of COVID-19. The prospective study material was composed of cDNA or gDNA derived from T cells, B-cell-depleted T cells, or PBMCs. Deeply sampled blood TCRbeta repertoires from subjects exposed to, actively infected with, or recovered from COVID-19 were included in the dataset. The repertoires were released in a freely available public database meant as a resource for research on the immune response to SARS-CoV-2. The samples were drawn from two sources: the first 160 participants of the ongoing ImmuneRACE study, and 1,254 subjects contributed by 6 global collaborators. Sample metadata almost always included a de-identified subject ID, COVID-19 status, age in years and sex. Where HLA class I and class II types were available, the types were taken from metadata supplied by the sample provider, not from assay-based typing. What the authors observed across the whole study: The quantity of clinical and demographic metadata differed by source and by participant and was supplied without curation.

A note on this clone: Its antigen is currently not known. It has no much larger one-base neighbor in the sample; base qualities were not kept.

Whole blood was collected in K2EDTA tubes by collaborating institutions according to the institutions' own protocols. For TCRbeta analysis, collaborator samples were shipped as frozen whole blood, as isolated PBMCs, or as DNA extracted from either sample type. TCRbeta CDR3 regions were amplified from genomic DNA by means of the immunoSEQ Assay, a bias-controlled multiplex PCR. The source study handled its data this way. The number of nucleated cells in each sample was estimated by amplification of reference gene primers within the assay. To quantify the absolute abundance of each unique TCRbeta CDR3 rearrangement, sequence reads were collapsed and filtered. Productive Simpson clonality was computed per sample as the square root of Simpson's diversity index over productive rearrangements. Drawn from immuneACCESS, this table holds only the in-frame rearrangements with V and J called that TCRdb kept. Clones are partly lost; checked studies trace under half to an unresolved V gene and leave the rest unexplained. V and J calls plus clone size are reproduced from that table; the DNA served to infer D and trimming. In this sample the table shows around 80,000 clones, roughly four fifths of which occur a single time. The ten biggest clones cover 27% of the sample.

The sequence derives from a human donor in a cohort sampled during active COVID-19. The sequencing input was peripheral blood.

The CDR3 protein: CASQKGLGTTDTQYF. The DNA sequence is TGTGCCTCTCAAAAGGGACTAGGGACCACAGATACGCAGTATTTT. The sequence is built from TRBV6-5 and TRBJ2-3, and 8 junction bases match TRBD2. From the germline V gene, CDR1 is MNHEY and CDR2 is SVGAGI. Germline trimming amounts to 11 bases on V and 2 bases on J, with 12 as the count of junction bases outside the gene matches. From the cysteine up to the phenylalanine, the CDR3 has a length of 15 residues. Only the CDR3 DNA stays, 45 bases, in frame from base 1.